The sequence of this T cell receptor beta chain was determined in a study of blood T cell repertoires in COVID-19. On the study more broadly: Some COVID-19 samples were acute and others convalescent; all came from the United States, Italy and Spain. Sample material is recorded as cDNA or gDNA derived from T cells, B-cell-depleted T cells, or PBMCs.

The CDR3 extends over 15 amino acids. Germline loops: CDR1 SGHRS, CDR2 YFSETQ. Trimming took off 3 bases at V and 0 bases at J, with 13 bases between the two ends. The authors' processing: Reference gene primers were amplified, and this amplification served to estimate nucleated cell counts. Profiled with immunoSEQ multiplex PCR; TCRdb holds only in-frame clones, not every one. Clone size and the V and J calls come from that table; the DNA yielded D and trimming. The sample shows 100,000 to 150,000 clones, around 87% of them seen only once. The chain is built from TRBV5-1 and TRBJ2-7, with a possible D match to TRBD2 (5 bases). This clonotype originated in a man between 70 and 80 years old with active COVID-19. The specimen was peripheral blood. CDR3 region: CASSWAGKSSYEQYF. The CDR3 DNA reads TGCGCCAGCAGCTGGGCGGGCAAGAGCTCCTACGAGCAGTACTTC.